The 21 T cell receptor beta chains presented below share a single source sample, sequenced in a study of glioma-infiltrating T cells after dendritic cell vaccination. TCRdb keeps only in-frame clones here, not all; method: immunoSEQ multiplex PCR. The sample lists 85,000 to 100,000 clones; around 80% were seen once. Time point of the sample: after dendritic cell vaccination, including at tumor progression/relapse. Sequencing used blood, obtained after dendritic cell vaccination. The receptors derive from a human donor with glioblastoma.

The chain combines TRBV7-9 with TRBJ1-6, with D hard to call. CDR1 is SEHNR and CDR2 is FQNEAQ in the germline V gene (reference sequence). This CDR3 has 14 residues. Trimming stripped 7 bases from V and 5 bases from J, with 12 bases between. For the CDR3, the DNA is TGTGCCAGCACCTTTTTTCCCAATAATTCACCCCTCCACTTT. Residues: CASTFFPNNSPLHF. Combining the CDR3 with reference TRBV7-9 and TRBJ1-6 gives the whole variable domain DTGVSQNPRHKITKRGQNVTFRCDPISEHNRLYWYRQTLGQGPEFLTYFQNEAQLEKSRLLSDRFSAERPKGSFSTLEIQRTEQGDSAMYLCASTFFPNNSPLHFGNGTRLTVT.

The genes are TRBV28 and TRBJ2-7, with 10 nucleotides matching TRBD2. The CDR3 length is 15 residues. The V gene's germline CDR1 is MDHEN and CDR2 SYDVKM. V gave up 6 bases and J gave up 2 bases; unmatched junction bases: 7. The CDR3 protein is CASRMTSGQTYEQYF. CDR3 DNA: TGTGCCAGCAGGATGACTAGCGGGCAAACCTACGAGCAGTACTTC.

CDR3 amino acids: CASSPGLAHSEQYF. The DNA of the CDR3 is TGTGCCAGCAGCCCAGGACTAGCCCACAGCGAGCAGTACTTC. The V and J genes are TRBV6-5 and TRBJ2-7; 8 bases match TRBD2. J was trimmed by 6 bases and V by 6 bases; bases with no gene match: 10. Looked up from germline, CDR1 is MNHEY and CDR2 is SVGAGI. The CDR3 loop spans 14 amino acids.

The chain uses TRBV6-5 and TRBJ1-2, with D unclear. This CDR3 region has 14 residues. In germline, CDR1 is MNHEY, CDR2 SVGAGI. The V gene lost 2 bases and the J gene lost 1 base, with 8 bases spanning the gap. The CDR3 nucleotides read TGTGCCAGCAGTTACGTCCGGGGTAACTATGGCTACACCTTC. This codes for CASSYVRGNYGYTF.

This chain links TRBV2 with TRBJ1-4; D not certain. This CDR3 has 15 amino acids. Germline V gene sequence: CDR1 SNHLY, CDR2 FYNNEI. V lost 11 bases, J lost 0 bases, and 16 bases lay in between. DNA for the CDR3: TGTGCCCAGTCCCCCCTTGGAGCAACTAATGAAAAACTGTTTTTT. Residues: CAQSPLGATNEKLFF. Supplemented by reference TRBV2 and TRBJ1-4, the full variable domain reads EPEVTQTPSHQVTQMGQEVILRCVPISNHLYFYWYRQILGQKVEFLVSFYNNEISEKSEIFDDQFSVERPDGSNFTLKIRSTKLEDSAMYFCAQSPLGATNEKLFFGSGTQLSVL.

CDR3 DNA sequence: TGTGCCTGGACTCTTGGGGCGGCTGGCTACACCTTC. It specifies CAWTLGAAGYTF. This chain joins TRBV30 and TRBJ1-2, with TRBD1 as a possible D gene (5 bases). There are 12 residues in the CDR3. Germline loops: CDR1 GTSNPN, CDR2 SVGIG (reference sequence). V was trimmed by 4 bases and J by 7 bases, leaving 13 bases between them.

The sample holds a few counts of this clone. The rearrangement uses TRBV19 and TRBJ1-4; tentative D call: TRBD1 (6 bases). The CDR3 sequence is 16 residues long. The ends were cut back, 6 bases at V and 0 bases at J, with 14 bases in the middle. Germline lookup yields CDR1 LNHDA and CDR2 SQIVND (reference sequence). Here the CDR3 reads CASRSGTFATNEKLFF. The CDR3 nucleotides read TGTGCCAGTAGGTCCGGGACATTTGCAACTAATGAAAAACTGTTTTTT.

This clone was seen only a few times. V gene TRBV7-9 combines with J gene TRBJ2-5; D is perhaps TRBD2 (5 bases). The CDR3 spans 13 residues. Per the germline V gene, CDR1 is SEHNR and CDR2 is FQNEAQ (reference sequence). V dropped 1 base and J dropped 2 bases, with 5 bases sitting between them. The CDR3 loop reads CASSLGEQETQYF. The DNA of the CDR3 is TGTGCCAGCAGCTTAGGGGAGCAAGAGACCCAGTACTTC.

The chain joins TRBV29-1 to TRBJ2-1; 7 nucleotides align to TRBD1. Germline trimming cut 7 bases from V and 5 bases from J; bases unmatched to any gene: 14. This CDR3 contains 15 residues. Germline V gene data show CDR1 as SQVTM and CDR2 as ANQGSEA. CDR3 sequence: CSARDRASSDNEQFF. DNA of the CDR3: TGCAGCGCCCGTGACAGGGCGTCGTCCGACAATGAGCAGTTCTTC.

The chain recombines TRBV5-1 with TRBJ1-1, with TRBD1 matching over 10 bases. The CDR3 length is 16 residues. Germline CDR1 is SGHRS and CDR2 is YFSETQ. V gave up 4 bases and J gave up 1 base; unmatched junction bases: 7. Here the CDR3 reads CASSGGQGFTNTEAFF. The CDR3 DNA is TGCGCCAGCAGCGGGGGACAGGGGTTTACGAACACTGAAGCTTTCTTT.

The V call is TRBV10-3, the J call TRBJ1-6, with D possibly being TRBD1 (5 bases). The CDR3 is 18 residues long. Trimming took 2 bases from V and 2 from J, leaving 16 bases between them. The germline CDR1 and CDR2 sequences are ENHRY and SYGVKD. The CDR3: CAISETRDSKAYNSPLHF. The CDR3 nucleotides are TGTGCCATCAGTGAGACCCGGGACTCCAAGGCCTATAATTCACCCCTCCACTTT.

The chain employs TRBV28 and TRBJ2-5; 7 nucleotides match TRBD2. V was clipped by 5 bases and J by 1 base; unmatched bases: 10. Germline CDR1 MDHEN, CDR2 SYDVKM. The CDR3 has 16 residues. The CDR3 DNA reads TGTGCCAGCAGTGACTCTAGCGGTCTAGTCCAAGAGACCCAGTACTTC. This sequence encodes CASSDSSGLVQETQYF.

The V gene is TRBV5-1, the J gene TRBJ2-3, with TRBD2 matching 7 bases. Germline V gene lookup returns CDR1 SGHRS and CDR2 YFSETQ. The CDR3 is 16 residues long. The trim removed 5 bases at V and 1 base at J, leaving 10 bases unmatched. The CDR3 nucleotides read TGCGCCAGCAGTGCACTTGGGCTAGCGGGCACAGATACGCAGTATTTT. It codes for CASSALGLAGTDTQYF.

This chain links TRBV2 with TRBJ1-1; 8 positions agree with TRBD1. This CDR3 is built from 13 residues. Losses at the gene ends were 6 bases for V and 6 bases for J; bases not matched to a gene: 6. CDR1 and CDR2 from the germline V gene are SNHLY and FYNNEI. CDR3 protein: CASRKTGDAEAFF. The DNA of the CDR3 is TGTGCCAGCAGAAAGACAGGGGACGCTGAAGCTTTCTTT.

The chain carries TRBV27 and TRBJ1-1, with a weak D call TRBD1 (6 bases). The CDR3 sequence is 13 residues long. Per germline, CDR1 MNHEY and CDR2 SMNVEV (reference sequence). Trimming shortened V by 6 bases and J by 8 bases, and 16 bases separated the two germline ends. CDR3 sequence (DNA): TGTGCCAGCAGCGGACGGGGGGCGGGGGAAGCTTTCTTT. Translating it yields CASSGRGAGEAFF.

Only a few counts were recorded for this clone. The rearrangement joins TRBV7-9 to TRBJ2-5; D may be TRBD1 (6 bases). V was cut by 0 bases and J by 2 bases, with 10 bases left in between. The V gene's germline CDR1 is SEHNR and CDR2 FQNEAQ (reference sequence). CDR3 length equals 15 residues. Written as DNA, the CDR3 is TGTGCCAGCAGCTTAGCGGGGGCTCCGCAAGAGACCCAGTACTTC. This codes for CASSLAGAPQETQYF.

CDR3 in DNA: TGTGCCTGGAGGAGGGGGCGAGGTCAGCCCCAGCATTTT. Translating gives CAWRRGRGQPQHF. V usage is TRBV30 and J usage is TRBJ1-5; 7 bases map to TRBD1. This CDR3 comprises 13 residues. V trimming: 3 bases; J trimming: 6 bases; junction bases outside the gene matches: 5. Germline V lookup: CDR1 GTSNPN, CDR2 SVGIG (reference sequence).

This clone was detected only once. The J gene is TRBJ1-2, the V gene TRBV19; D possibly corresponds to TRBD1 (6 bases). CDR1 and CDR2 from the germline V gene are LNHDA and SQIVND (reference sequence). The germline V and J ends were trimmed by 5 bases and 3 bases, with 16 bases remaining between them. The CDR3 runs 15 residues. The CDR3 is CASSGTGLGDYGYTF. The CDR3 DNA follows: TGTGCCAGTAGTGGAACAGGGCTTGGGGACTATGGCTACACCTTC.

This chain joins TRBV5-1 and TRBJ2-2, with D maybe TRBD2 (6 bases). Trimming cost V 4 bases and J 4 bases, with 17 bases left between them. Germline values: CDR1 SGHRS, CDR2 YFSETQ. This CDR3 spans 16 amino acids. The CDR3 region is CASSGTRGARTGELFF. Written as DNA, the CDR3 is TGCGCCAGCAGCGGCACGCGGGGCGCCCGCACCGGGGAGCTGTTTTTT.

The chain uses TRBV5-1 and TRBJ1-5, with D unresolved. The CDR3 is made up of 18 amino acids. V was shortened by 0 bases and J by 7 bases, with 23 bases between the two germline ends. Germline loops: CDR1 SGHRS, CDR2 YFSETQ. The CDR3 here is CASSLVPHTRGMRQPQHF. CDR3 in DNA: TGCGCCAGCAGCTTGGTACCCCATACACGAGGTATGAGGCAGCCCCAGCATTTT.

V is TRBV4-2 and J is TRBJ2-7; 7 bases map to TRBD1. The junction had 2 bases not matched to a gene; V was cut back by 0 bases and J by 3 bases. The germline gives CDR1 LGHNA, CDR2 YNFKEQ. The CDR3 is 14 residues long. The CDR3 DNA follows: TGTGCCAGCAGCCAAGATTGGGACAGCTACGAGCAGTACTTC. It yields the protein CASSQDWDSYEQYF.